A selection of T cell receptor beta chains follows, all from one sample in a study of spatial heterogeneity in lung cancer. TCRdb re-called the 5' RACE reads with MiXCR, one entry per CDR3 protein. The sample includes just under 95,000 distinct CDR3 sequences, more than 10% of them seen just once. The source material was PBMCs, sampled at surgery. Receptor source: a male donor with early-stage non-small cell lung cancer. Both conserved end residues are part of each CDR3. Each record gives: clone size, D gene, V gene, J gene, CDR3 DNA, CDR3 protein. D genes are given only for firm matches. Clone size is shown for a subset of rows, as once, few, many or a class of expanded clone.

clone_size: NA
d_call: NA
v_call: TRBV7-3
j_call: TRBJ2-7
cdr3_nt: TGTGCCAGCAGCCCGCGTGGGAGCTCCTACGAGCAGTACTTC
cdr3_aa: CASSPRGSSYEQYF

clone_size: few
d_call: TRBD2
v_call: TRBV6-2/TRBV6-3
j_call: TRBJ2-1
cdr3_nt: TGTGCCAGCAGTCAGCGGGGGGCTAACTACAATGAGCAGTTCTTC
cdr3_aa: CASSQRGANYNEQFF

clone_size: many
d_call: NA
v_call: TRBV28
j_call: TRBJ2-4
cdr3_nt: TGTGCCAGCACTAGGCGGTTCGGAGGGGGCGCTCCCAAAAACATTCAGTACTTC
cdr3_aa: CASTRRFGGGAPKNIQYF

clone_size: few
d_call: NA
v_call: TRBV3-1
j_call: TRBJ2-7
cdr3_nt: TGTGCCAGCAGCCAAGGTGGATACGAGCAGTACTTC
cdr3_aa: CASSQGGYEQYF

clone_size: few
d_call: NA
v_call: TRBV7-3
j_call: TRBJ2-2
cdr3_nt: TGTGCCAGCAGTTTAGGACAAACCGGGGAGCTGTTTTTT
cdr3_aa: CASSLGQTGELFF

clone_size: many
d_call: NA
v_call: TRBV7-2
j_call: TRBJ1-2
cdr3_nt: TGTGCCAGCAGCTTAGTAATTGGCAGGGGCCATGGCTACACCTTC
cdr3_aa: CASSLVIGRGHGYTF

clone_size: few
d_call: NA
v_call: TRBV19
j_call: TRBJ2-1
cdr3_nt: TGTGCCAGTACCCATTCCGGGAGCTTGTATAATGAGCAGTTCTTC
cdr3_aa: CASTHSGSLYNEQFF

clone_size: many
d_call: NA
v_call: TRBV5-1
j_call: TRBJ1-1
cdr3_nt: TGCGCCAGCAGCGAGGACGCCGGGGGCCCAGGCACTGAAGCTTTCTTT
cdr3_aa: CASSEDAGGPGTEAFF

clone_size: NA
d_call: NA
v_call: TRBV9
j_call: TRBJ1-2
cdr3_nt: TGTGCCAGCAGCCCCTATAACAGTCCCTATGGCTACACCTTC
cdr3_aa: CASSPYNSPYGYTF

clone_size: few
d_call: TRBD1
v_call: TRBV28
j_call: TRBJ2-3
cdr3_nt: TGTGCCAGCAGTCCGCCTGGGACAGCCAGAGATACGCAGTATTTT
cdr3_aa: CASSPPGTARDTQYF

clone_size: many
d_call: NA
v_call: TRBV2
j_call: TRBJ2-5
cdr3_nt: TGTGCCAGCAGTGAACTCACAGACCAAGAGACCCAGTACTTC
cdr3_aa: CASSELTDQETQYF

clone_size: few
d_call: NA
v_call: TRBV20-1
j_call: TRBJ2-1
cdr3_nt: TGCAGTGCTAGTTCAGGCAGTATGCAGTTCTTC
cdr3_aa: CSASSGSMQFF

clone_size: NA
d_call: TRBD2
v_call: TRBV7-8
j_call: TRBJ2-1
cdr3_nt: TGTGCCAGCAGCTCGTCGACTAGCGGAACCTACAATGAGCAGTTCTTC
cdr3_aa: CASSSSTSGTYNEQFF

clone_size: many
d_call: TRBD2
v_call: TRBV6-2/TRBV6-3
j_call: TRBJ2-3
cdr3_nt: TGTGCCAGCAGTCCCAGCGGGAGTGCAGATACGCAGTATTTT
cdr3_aa: CASSPSGSADTQYF

clone_size: few
d_call: NA
v_call: TRBV14
j_call: TRBJ2-1
cdr3_nt: TGTGCCAGCAGCACGGGCCTAGCGAAAACCTACAATGAGCAGTTCTTC
cdr3_aa: CASSTGLAKTYNEQFF

clone_size: many
d_call: TRBD1
v_call: TRBV7-2
j_call: TRBJ2-3
cdr3_nt: TGTGCCAGCAGCCCAGCCGGACAGGGAGGCACAGATACGCAGTATTTT
cdr3_aa: CASSPAGQGGTDTQYF

clone_size: NA
d_call: TRBD2
v_call: TRBV27
j_call: TRBJ2-2
cdr3_nt: TGTGCCAGCAGTTTAATAAGTAGCGGGCGGACCGGGGAGCTGTTTTTT
cdr3_aa: CASSLISSGRTGELFF

clone_size: many
d_call: NA
v_call: TRBV7-2
j_call: TRBJ2-3
cdr3_nt: TGTGCCAGCAGCTTAGCGGGAGTCACAGATACGCAGTATTTT
cdr3_aa: CASSLAGVTDTQYF

clone_size: few
d_call: NA
v_call: TRBV3-1
j_call: TRBJ1-3
cdr3_nt: TGTGCCAGCAGCCAAGATCTCGGACAGTTCTCGGTGAACACCATATATTTT
cdr3_aa: CASSQDLGQFSVNTIYF

clone_size: many
d_call: NA
v_call: TRBV4-2
j_call: TRBJ1-1
cdr3_nt: TGTGCCAGCAGCCCAGGCTTAAGGGGTGGGGTGAACACTGAAGCTTTCTTT
cdr3_aa: CASSPGLRGGVNTEAFF

clone_size: NA
d_call: NA
v_call: TRBV27
j_call: TRBJ1-1
cdr3_nt: TGTGCCAGCAGTTCCTCCCGCGGGCACACTGAAGCTTTCTTT
cdr3_aa: CASSSSRGHTEAFF

clone_size: many
d_call: NA
v_call: TRBV28
j_call: TRBJ2-5
cdr3_nt: TGTGCCAGCAGTTCCCAATATGAGACCCAGTACTTC
cdr3_aa: CASSSQYETQYF

clone_size: NA
d_call: TRBD1
v_call: TRBV7-8
j_call: TRBJ2-2
cdr3_nt: TGTGCCAGCAGCTTGGGAACAGGACAGGGGTCACCCGGGGAGCTGTTTTTT
cdr3_aa: CASSLGTGQGSPGELFF

clone_size: NA
d_call: TRBD1
v_call: TRBV29-1
j_call: TRBJ2-5
cdr3_nt: TGCAGCGTTGAGGGGACAGGTCAAGAGACCCAGTACTTC
cdr3_aa: CSVEGTGQETQYF

clone_size: few
d_call: NA
v_call: TRBV14
j_call: TRBJ2-7
cdr3_nt: TGTGCCAGCAGCCAGTTCTACGAGCAGTACTTC
cdr3_aa: CASSQFYEQYF

clone_size: few
d_call: TRBD2
v_call: TRBV20-1
j_call: TRBJ2-3
cdr3_nt: TGCAGTGCTAGAGATCTTGGGTTAGCGGGGGCCCGGGACACAGATACGCAGTATTTT
cdr3_aa: CSARDLGLAGARDTDTQYF

clone_size: few
d_call: NA
v_call: TRBV15
j_call: TRBJ2-1
cdr3_nt: TGTGCCACCAGCAGGGGAGGCACCTACAATGAGCAGTTCTTC
cdr3_aa: CATSRGGTYNEQFF

clone_size: NA
d_call: NA
v_call: TRBV29-1
j_call: TRBJ2-7
cdr3_nt: TGCAGCGTTGAGCGGGGGCCCTACGAGCAGTACTTC
cdr3_aa: CSVERGPYEQYF

clone_size: few
d_call: NA
v_call: TRBV6-6
j_call: TRBJ1-5
cdr3_nt: TGTGCCAGCAGTGACAGTTCCAATCAGCCCCAGCATTTT
cdr3_aa: CASSDSSNQPQHF

clone_size: NA
d_call: NA
v_call: TRBV6-5
j_call: TRBJ1-4
cdr3_nt: TGTGCCAGCAGTTACCGGGGACGAGAAAAACTGTTTTTT
cdr3_aa: CASSYRGREKLFF

clone_size: many
d_call: NA
v_call: TRBV20-1
j_call: TRBJ2-7
cdr3_nt: TGCAGTGCTACCAACTCCTACGAGCAGTACTTC
cdr3_aa: CSATNSYEQYF

clone_size: NA
d_call: NA
v_call: TRBV7-2
j_call: TRBJ2-7
cdr3_nt: TGTGCCAGCAGCTTGGTACGCTACGAGCAGTACTTC
cdr3_aa: CASSLVRYEQYF

clone_size: NA
d_call: NA
v_call: TRBV25-1
j_call: TRBJ2-7
cdr3_nt: TGTGCCAGCAGTGGTCTCAGGGGCCACGAGCAGTACTTC
cdr3_aa: CASSGLRGHEQYF

clone_size: NA
d_call: NA
v_call: TRBV12-3/TRBV12-4
j_call: TRBJ1-2
cdr3_nt: TGTGCCATCTATGGCTACACCTTC
cdr3_aa: CAIYGYTF

clone_size: NA
d_call: NA
v_call: TRBV5-5
j_call: TRBJ2-3
cdr3_nt: TGTGCCAGCAGCTTGGTAGTCCTCCGGGAGAGAGATACGCAGTATTTT
cdr3_aa: CASSLVVLRERDTQYF

clone_size: NA
d_call: NA
v_call: TRBV3-1
j_call: TRBJ2-6
cdr3_nt: TGTGCCAGCAGCCAACGCTCTGGGGCCAACGTCCTGACTTTC
cdr3_aa: CASSQRSGANVLTF

clone_size: few
d_call: NA
v_call: TRBV4-1
j_call: TRBJ1-4
cdr3_nt: TGCGCCAGCAGCCGCAAAAGCGGGAGGACTAATGAAAAACTGTTTTTT
cdr3_aa: CASSRKSGRTNEKLFF

clone_size: few
d_call: NA
v_call: TRBV2
j_call: TRBJ2-7
cdr3_nt: TGTGCCAGCAGTGAACAGGGGCATCGCGAGCAGTACTTC
cdr3_aa: CASSEQGHREQYF

clone_size: once
d_call: TRBD2
v_call: TRBV12-3/TRBV12-4
j_call: TRBJ2-3
cdr3_nt: TGTGCCAGCAGTTCGGGACTAGCGGAAGGGGCAGATACGCAGTATTTT
cdr3_aa: CASSSGLAEGADTQYF

clone_size: NA
d_call: NA
v_call: TRBV5-1
j_call: TRBJ2-7
cdr3_nt: TGCGCCAGCAGCCCCCCGAGCAGGTCCTACGAGCAGTACTTC
cdr3_aa: CASSPPSRSYEQYF

clone_size: few
d_call: TRBD1
v_call: TRBV4-3
j_call: TRBJ1-4
cdr3_nt: TGCGCCTCCCGGGGACAGGGAGGAAGGGAACTGTTTTTT
cdr3_aa: CASRGQGGRELFF

clone_size: few
d_call: NA
v_call: TRBV4-1
j_call: TRBJ2-3
cdr3_nt: TGCGCCAGCAGCCAAGCAGGGAGCACAGATACGCAGTATTTT
cdr3_aa: CASSQAGSTDTQYF

clone_size: many
d_call: NA
v_call: TRBV11-2
j_call: TRBJ2-1
cdr3_nt: TGTGCCAGCAGCTTAGATGTCGGGAAATACAATGAGCAGTTCTTC
cdr3_aa: CASSLDVGKYNEQFF

clone_size: NA
d_call: TRBD2
v_call: TRBV3-1
j_call: TRBJ2-5
cdr3_nt: TGTGCCAGCAGCCAAGGACTAGCGGGAGTAAGGGAGACCCAGTACTTC
cdr3_aa: CASSQGLAGVRETQYF

clone_size: many
d_call: NA
v_call: TRBV11-3
j_call: TRBJ2-5
cdr3_nt: TGTGCCAGCAGCCCTAGCACAGGGTCTGAGGAGACCCAGTACTTC
cdr3_aa: CASSPSTGSEETQYF

clone_size: few
d_call: TRBD1
v_call: TRBV7-9
j_call: TRBJ2-3
cdr3_nt: TGTGCCAGCAGCTCGGGACAGGAGACAGATACGCAGTATTTT
cdr3_aa: CASSSGQETDTQYF

clone_size: few
d_call: NA
v_call: TRBV4-1
j_call: TRBJ1-4
cdr3_nt: TGCGCCAGCAGCCAAGATCAGGGGGAAAAACTGTTTTTT
cdr3_aa: CASSQDQGEKLFF

clone_size: NA
d_call: NA
v_call: TRBV6-2/TRBV6-3
j_call: TRBJ1-5
cdr3_nt: TGTGCCAGCAGTTACGACGGGAATCAGCCCCAGCATTTT
cdr3_aa: CASSYDGNQPQHF

clone_size: many
d_call: TRBD1
v_call: TRBV6-2/TRBV6-3
j_call: TRBJ1-5
cdr3_nt: TGTGCCAGCAGTTTCAGGGGGAGCAATCAGCCCCAGCATTTT
cdr3_aa: CASSFRGSNQPQHF